The 9 T cell receptor beta chains given below trace back to one sample, sequenced in a study of blood T cells in healthy people across ages. A J-beta primer mix and a sample-barcoded 5' primer were used in a second PCR of about 6 to 12 cycles. TCRdb called the 5' RACE reads again in MiXCR, with one record for every CDR3 protein. The profile shows around 1,000,000 distinct CDR3 sequences, approximately 25% of them singletons. These data were also filed under a second study, of T cells of mothers and their children.

Sequenced: blood. The receptors stem from a girl aged 2 to 10 in good health.

This clonotype is a singleton in its sample. This rearrangement joins TRBV10-3 to TRBJ2-7; 16 bases fit TRBD2. V lost 2 bases, J lost 12 bases, and 7 bases stayed unmatched. CDR3 size: 15 residues. Germline CDR1 and CDR2: ENHRY and SYGVKD. DNA of the CDR3: TGTGCCATCAGTGAGCCCGGGACTAGCGGGGGGGCCGGGTACTTC. Residues: CAISEPGTSGGAGYF.

This clonotype was detected a few times. The chain joins TRBV6-5 to TRBJ1-1; D not resolved. The V gene lost 2 bases and the J gene lost 4 bases, with 11 bases spanning the gap. The CDR3 has 14 residues. Germline V gene lookup returns CDR1 MNHEY and CDR2 SVGAGI. The CDR3 is CASSYGVPSTEAFF. The CDR3 DNA reads TGTGCCAGCAGTTACGGGGTCCCGAGCACTGAAGCTTTCTTT.

This clonotype turned up a few times. The V call is TRBV24-1, the J call TRBJ1-4, with TRBD1 as a possible D gene (6 bases). CDR1 is KGHDR and CDR2 is SFDVKD in the germline V gene. The CDR3 totals 14 residues. Trimming removed 2 bases from V and 8 bases from J, with 11 bases in between. The DNA for the CDR3 is TGTGCCACCAGTGATTCTTGGACAGCCGAAAAACTGTTTTTT. It is translated as CATSDSWTAEKLFF.

CDR3 DNA sequence: TGCAGCGTTGAAAGGGAAGATAGCACGGAGACCCAGTACTTC. Translation gives CSVEREDSTETQYF. The rearrangement uses TRBV29-1 and TRBJ2-5; D unclear. The ends were cut back, 2 bases at V and 5 bases at J, with 15 bases in the middle. CDR3 size: 14 residues. CDR1 SQVTM and CDR2 ANQGSEA come from the germline V gene.

This rearrangement joins TRBV4-2 to TRBJ1-2; TRBD1 matches 7 bases. The V gene end was trimmed by 2 bases and the J gene end by 4 bases; junction bases not matched to a gene: 13. Germline-derived CDR1 and CDR2 are LGHNA and YNFKEQ. This CDR3 has 17 amino acids. This CDR3 is CASSQSSTGTVFYGYTF. CDR3 nucleotides: TGTGCCAGCAGCCAATCTAGTACCGGGACAGTCTTCTATGGCTACACCTTC.

About this clonotype itself: No DNA is shown, since the ends of the CDR3 on it are uncertain; the CDR3 is the one TCRdb lists. This chain uses TRBV7-3 with TRBJ2-5; the table's D call, TRBD2, has no DNA check behind it. Germline V gene sequence: CDR1 SGHTA, CDR2 FQGTGA. With termini counted, the CDR3 has 23 amino acids. Here the CDR3 reads CASSLTSGGTDTQYFGPGETQYF.

V is TRBV6-6 and J is TRBJ2-5; the match to TRBD1 covers 8 bases. Looked up from germline, CDR1 is MNHNY and CDR2 is SVGAGI (reference sequence). This CDR3 is 13 amino acids long. Trimming cost V 8 bases and J 2 bases; bases outside gene matches: 4. This CDR3 reads CASDRGIQETQYF. The CDR3 DNA is TGTGCCAGCGACAGGGGAATACAAGAGACCCAGTACTTC.

The chain combines TRBV12-3 or TRBV12-4 with TRBJ2-7; maybe TRBD2 (6 bases). Deletions cut 3 bases from V and 1 base from J, with 10 bases between. This CDR3 is built from 14 residues. CDR3 amino acids: CASSFSEGSYEQYF. The CDR3 DNA is TGTGCCAGCAGTTTTTCGGAGGGGTCCTACGAGCAGTACTTC.

The chain combines TRBV20-1 with TRBJ2-5, with a tentative D call TRBD2 (6 bases). The DNA end favors TRBJ2-1, so the J call may be wrong. Per the germline V gene, CDR1 is DFQATT and CDR2 is SNEGSKA (reference sequence). The CDR3 length is 17 residues. CDR3 DNA: TGCAGTGCTAGAGCCCCCATTCTGGGGGGTGCGTTGGGGGAGCAGTTCTTC. It translates to CSARAPILGGALGEQFF.